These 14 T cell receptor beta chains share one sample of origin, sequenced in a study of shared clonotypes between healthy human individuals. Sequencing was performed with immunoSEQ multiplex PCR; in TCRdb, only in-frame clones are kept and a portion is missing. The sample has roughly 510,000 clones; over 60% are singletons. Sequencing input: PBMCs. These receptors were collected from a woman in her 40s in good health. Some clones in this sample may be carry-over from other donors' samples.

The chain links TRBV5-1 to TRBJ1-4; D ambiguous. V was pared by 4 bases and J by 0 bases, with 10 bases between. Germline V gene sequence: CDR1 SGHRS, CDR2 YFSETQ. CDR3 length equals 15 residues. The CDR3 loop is CASSTDGATNEKLFF. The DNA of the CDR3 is TGCGCCAGCAGCACCGACGGAGCAACTAATGAAAAACTGTTTTTT. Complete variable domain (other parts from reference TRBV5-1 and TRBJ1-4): KAGVTQTPRYLIKTRGQQVTLSCSPISGHRSVSWYQQTPGQGLQFLFEYFSETQRNKGNFPGRFSGRQFSNSRSEMNVSTLELGDSALYLCASSTDGATNEKLFFGSGTQLSVL.

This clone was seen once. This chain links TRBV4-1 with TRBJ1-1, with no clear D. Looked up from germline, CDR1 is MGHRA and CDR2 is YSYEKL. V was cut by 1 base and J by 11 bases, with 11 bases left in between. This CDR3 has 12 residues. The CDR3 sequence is CASSQAGGRAFF. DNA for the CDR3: TGCGCCAGCAGCCAAGCGGGAGGGCGGGCTTTCTTT.

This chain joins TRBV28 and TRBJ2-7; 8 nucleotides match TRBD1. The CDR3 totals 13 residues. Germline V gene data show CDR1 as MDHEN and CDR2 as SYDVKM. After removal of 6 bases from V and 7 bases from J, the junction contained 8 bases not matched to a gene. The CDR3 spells CASRGQDLREQYF. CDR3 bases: TGTGCCAGCAGGGGACAGGACCTAAGGGAGCAGTACTTC.

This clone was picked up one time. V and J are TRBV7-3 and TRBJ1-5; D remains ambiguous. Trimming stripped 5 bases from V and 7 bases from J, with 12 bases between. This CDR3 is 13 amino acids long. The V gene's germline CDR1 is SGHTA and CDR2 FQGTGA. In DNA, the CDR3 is TGTGCCAGCAGCCTGGGCCCTGAACAGCCCCAGCATTTT. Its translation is CASSLGPEQPQHF. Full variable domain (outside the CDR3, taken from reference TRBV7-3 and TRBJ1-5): GAGVSQTPSNKVTEKGKYVELRCDPISGHTALYWYRQSLGQGPEFLIYFQGTGAADDSGLPNDRFFAVRPEGSVSTLKIQRTERGDSAVYLCASSLGPEQPQHFGDGTRLSIL.

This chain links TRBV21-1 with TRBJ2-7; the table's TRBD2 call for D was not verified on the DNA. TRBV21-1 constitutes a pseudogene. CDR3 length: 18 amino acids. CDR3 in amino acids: CASQRLAGGPFRKYEQYF. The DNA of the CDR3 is TGTGCCAGCCAACGACTAGCGGGAGGGCCTTTTAGGAAATACGAGCAGTACTTC.

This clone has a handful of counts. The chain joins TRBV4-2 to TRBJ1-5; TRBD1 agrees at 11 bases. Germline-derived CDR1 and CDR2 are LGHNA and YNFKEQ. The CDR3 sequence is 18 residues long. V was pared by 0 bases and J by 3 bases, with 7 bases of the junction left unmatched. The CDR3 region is CASSQDNRDRGINQPQHF. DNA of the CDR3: TGTGCCAGCAGCCAAGATAATAGGGACAGGGGGATCAATCAGCCCCAGCATTTT.

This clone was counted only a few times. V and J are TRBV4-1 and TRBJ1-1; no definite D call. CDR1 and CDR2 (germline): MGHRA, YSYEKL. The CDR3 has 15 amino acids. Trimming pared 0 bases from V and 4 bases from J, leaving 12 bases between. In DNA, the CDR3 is TGCGCCAGCAGCCAAGATCACCAGAGCCGCACTGAAGCTTTCTTT. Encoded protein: CASSQDHQSRTEAFF.

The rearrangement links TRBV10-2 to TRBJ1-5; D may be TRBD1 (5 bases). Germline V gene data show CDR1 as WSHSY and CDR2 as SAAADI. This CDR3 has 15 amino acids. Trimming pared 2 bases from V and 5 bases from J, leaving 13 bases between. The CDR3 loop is CASSEPHGGYQPQHF. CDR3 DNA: TGCGCCAGCAGTGAGCCTCACGGGGGGTATCAGCCCCAGCATTTT.

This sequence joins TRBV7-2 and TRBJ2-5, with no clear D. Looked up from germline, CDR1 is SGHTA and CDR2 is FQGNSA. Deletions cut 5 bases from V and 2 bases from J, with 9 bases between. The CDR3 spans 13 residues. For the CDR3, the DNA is TGTGCCAGCAGCAGTCGAAATCAAGAGACCCAGTACTTC. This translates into CASSSRNQETQYF.

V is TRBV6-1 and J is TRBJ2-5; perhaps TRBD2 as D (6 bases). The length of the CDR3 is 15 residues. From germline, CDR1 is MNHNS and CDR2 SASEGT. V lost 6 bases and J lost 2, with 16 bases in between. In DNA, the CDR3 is TGTGCCAGCAGGAAATTAGCTAGCGTGCAAGAGACCCAGTACTTC. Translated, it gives CASRKLASVQETQYF.

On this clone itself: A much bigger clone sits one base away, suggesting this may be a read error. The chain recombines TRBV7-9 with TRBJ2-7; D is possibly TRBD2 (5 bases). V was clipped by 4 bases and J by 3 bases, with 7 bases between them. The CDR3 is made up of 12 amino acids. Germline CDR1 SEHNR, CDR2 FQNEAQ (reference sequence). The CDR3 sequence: CASSYGLYEQYF. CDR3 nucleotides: TGTGCCAGCAGCTATGGACTCTACGAGCAGTACTTC.

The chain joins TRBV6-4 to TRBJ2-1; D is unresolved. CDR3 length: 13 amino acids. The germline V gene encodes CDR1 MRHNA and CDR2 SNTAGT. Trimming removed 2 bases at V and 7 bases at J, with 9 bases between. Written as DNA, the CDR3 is TGTGCCAGCAGTGACCCCTACTCGAATGAGCAGTTCTTC. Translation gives CASSDPYSNEQFF.

CDR3: CASGRGFGANYEQYF. The CDR3 nucleotides read TGCGCCAGCGGCCGCGGATTCGGGGCGAACTACGAGCAGTACTTC. V is TRBV5-1 and J is TRBJ2-7; D might be TRBD1 or TRBD2, each matching 5 bases. The CDR3 consists of 15 residues. CDR1 is SGHRS, CDR2 YFSETQ, per germline. Trimming took off 7 bases at V and 3 bases at J, with 20 bases between the two ends.

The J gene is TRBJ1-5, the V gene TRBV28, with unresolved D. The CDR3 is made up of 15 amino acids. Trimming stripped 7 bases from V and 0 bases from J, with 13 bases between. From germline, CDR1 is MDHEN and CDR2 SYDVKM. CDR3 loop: CASTLNDYSNQPQHF. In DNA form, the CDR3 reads TGTGCCAGCACCCTGAATGACTATAGCAATCAGCCCCAGCATTTT.